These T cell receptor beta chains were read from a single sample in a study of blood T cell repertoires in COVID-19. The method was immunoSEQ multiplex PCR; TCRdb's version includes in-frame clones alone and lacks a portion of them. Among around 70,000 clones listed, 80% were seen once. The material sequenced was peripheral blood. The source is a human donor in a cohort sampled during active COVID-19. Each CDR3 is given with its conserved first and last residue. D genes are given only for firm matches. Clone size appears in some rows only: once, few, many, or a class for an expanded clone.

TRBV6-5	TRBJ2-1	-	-	CASSYGLYSEQFF	TGTGCCAGCAGTTACGGCCTGTACAGCGAGCAGTTCTTC
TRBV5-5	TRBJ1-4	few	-	CASSLDGNSGKLFF	TGTGCCAGCAGCTTGGACGGCAACTCGGGAAAACTGTTTTTT
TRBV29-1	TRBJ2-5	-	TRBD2	CSVRGVLAGAQETQYF	TGCAGCGTTCGGGGCGTTCTAGCGGGAGCCCAAGAGACCCAGTACTTC
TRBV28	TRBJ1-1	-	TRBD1	CASRQTGDYTEAFF	TGTGCCAGCAGGCAGACAGGGGACTACACTGAAGCTTTCTTT
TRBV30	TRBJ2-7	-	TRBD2	CAWRDTGTSASSYEQYF	TGTGCCTGGAGGGATACCGGGACTAGCGCCTCCTCCTACGAGCAGTACTTC
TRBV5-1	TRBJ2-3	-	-	CASSSFAGSTDTQYF	TGCGCCAGCAGCTCTTTTGCGGGTAGCACAGATACGCAGTATTTT
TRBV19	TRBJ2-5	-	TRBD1	CATSLPGQGETQYF	TGTGCCACTAGTCTCCCGGGACAGGGAGAGACCCAGTACTTC
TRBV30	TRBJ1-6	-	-	CAWSQGKAYNSPLHF	TGTGCCTGGAGCCAGGGGAAAGCCTATAATTCACCCCTCCACTTT
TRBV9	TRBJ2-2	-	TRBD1	CASSARTGTTSNTGELFF	TGTGCCAGCAGCGCGCGGACAGGGACGACTTCGAACACCGGGGAGCTGTTTTTT
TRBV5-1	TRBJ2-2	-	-	CASSLELARGGELFF	TGCGCCAGCAGCTTGGAGTTAGCGCGGGGCGGGGAGCTGTTTTTT
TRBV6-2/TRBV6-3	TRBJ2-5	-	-	CASSYGRGWQETQYF	TGTGCCAGCAGTTACGGAAGGGGATGGCAAGAGACCCAGTACTTC
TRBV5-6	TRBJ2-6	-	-	CASSTNRVRGANVLTF	TGTGCCAGCAGCACAAACAGGGTGAGGGGGGCCAACGTCCTGACTTTC
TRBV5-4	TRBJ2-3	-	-	CASRGGQGTDTQYF	TGTGCCAGCAGGGGGGGTCAGGGAACAGATACGCAGTATTTT
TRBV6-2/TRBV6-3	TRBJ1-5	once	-	CASSWGGGQEPQHF	TGTGCCAGCAGTTGGGGCGGCGGTCAAGAGCCCCAGCATTTT
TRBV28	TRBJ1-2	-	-	CASSLDTSNYGYTF	TGTGCCAGCAGCCTCGACACCTCTAACTATGGCTACACCTTC
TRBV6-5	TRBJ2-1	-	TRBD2	CASQAGGINEQFF	TGTGCCAGCCAGGCGGGAGGTATCAATGAGCAGTTCTTC
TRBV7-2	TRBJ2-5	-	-	CASTQGSETQYF	TGTGCCAGCACTCAGGGTTCAGAGACCCAGTACTTC
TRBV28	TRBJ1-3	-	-	CASSSPRGPSSGNTIYF	TGTGCCAGCAGTTCCCCCAGGGGTCCGAGCTCTGGAAACACCATATATTTT
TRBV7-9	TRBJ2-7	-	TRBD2	CASSLRAGTSDAQYF	TGTGCCAGCAGCTTACGTGCCGGGACTAGCGACGCGCAGTACTTC
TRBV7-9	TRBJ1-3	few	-	CASSLTDVSGNTIYF	TGTGCCAGCAGCCTAACTGATGTCTCTGGAAACACCATATATTTT
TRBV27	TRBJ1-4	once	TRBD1	CASSYNRGPSTNEKLFF	TGTGCCAGCAGTTATAACAGGGGGCCCTCAACTAATGAAAAACTGTTTTTT
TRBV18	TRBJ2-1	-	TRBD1	CASSQNEIGTGSYNEQFF	TGTGCCAGCTCACAAAACGAGATTGGGACAGGGTCCTACAATGAGCAGTTCTTC
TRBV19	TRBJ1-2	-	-	CASSIGGSYGYTF	TGTGCCAGTAGTATAGGGGGCAGCTATGGCTACACCTTC
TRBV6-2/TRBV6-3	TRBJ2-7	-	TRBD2	CASSRGTRAYEQYF	TGTGCCAGCAGTCGCGGGACTAGAGCCTACGAGCAGTACTTC
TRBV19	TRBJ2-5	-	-	CASSTPVTGQETQYF	TGTGCCAGTAGTACTCCAGTGACGGGCCAAGAGACCCAGTACTTC
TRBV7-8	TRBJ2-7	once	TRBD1	CASSPRDRPLYEQYF	TGTGCCAGCAGCCCCCGGGACAGGCCTCTCTACGAGCAGTACTTC
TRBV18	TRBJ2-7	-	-	CASSPGSGSYYEQYF	TGTGCCAGCTCACCGGGATCGGGATCGTACTACGAGCAGTACTTC
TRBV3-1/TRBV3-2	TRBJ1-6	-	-	CASSVQEGGYNSPLHF	TGTGCCAGCAGCGTACAGGAGGGTGGATATAATTCACCCCTCCACTTT
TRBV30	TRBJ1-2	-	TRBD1	CAWRRTGGGNGYTF	TGTGCCTGGAGGAGAACAGGGGGCGGGAATGGCTACACCTTC